A single sample is the source of the 5 T cell receptor beta chains below, sequenced in a study of PD-L1 blockade in urothelial cancer (dated by TCRdb to 2016 to 2017). The library was made by the immunoSEQ multiplex PCR assay. The table was pulled from immuneACCESS by TCRdb, which kept in-frame rearrangements only. Such tables lose some clones; where checked, under half of the loss comes from unresolved V genes, and the rest has no known cause. For this sample there are some 100,000 clones; 90% to 95% appear just once. The biggest ten clones account for under 0.95% of the sample. Sequenced material: PBMCs, taken around atezolizumab (anti-PD-L1) treatment. These receptor sequences come from a woman of 80 years or more with urothelial cancer.

The V and J genes are TRBV6-4 and TRBJ2-7; tentatively, D is TRBD2 (6 bases). The V end lost 6 bases, the J end lost 4 bases, and 13 bases lay between the germline ends. This CDR3 spans 13 amino acids. Germline V lookup: CDR1 MRHNA, CDR2 SNTAGT. CDR3 bases: TGTGCCAGCAGCGCGGAGGAGGGTTACGAGCAGTACTTC. Protein product: CASSAEEGYEQYF.

The V gene is TRBV9, the J gene TRBJ1-5; D is unclear. This CDR3 is built from 16 residues. Germline CDR1 reads SGDLS; CDR2 reads YYNGEE. V lost 2 bases and J 6 bases, leaving 18 bases between the germline ends. This CDR3 reads CASSVGVGEPAQPQHF. The CDR3 coding sequence is TGTGCCAGCAGCGTCGGGGTCGGGGAGCCAGCTCAGCCCCAGCATTTT. The full variable domain, completed using reference TRBV9 and TRBJ1-5, is DSGVTQTPKHLITATGQRVTLRCSPRSGDLSVYWYQQSLDQGLQFLIQYYNGEERAKGNILERFSAQQFPDLHSELNLSSLELGDSALYFCASSVGVGEPAQPQHFGDGTRLSIL.

J is TRBJ2-1 and V is TRBV9, with 8 bases that match TRBD2. The CDR3 has 16 amino acids. Unmatched junction bases numbered 8, after V lost 0 bases and J lost 6 bases. CDR1 and CDR2 from the germline V gene are SGDLS and YYNGEE. The CDR3 DNA reads as TGTGCCAGCAGCGTAGTTCCGGGAGGGCCATCCAATGAGCAGTTCTTC. It translates to CASSVVPGGPSNEQFF.

V gene TRBV9 combines with J gene TRBJ1-2; D not resolved. Germline-derived CDR1 and CDR2 are SGDLS and YYNGEE. The CDR3 runs 14 residues. The ends were cut back, 0 bases at V and 5 bases at J, with 11 bases in the middle. The CDR3 coding sequence is TGTGCCAGCAGCGTAGACGACCGGGGATATGGCTACACCTTC. It is translated as CASSVDDRGYGYTF.

The chain couples TRBV4-2 to TRBJ2-1; the match to TRBD2 covers 9 bases. In germline, CDR1 is LGHNA, CDR2 YNFKEQ. The length of the CDR3 is 21 residues. The V gene end was trimmed by 4 bases and the J gene end by 0 bases; junction bases not matched to a gene: 19. Written as DNA, the CDR3 is TGTGCCAGCAGCCGGGGTCTAGCGGGATCTAGTAGCCAGAGCTCCTACAATGAGCAGTTCTTC. This sequence encodes CASSRGLAGSSSQSSYNEQFF.